This TCR beta chain was captured in a study of T cell changes during pregnancy in multiple sclerosis. V gave up 4 bases and J gave up 4 bases, with 7 bases separating them. The CDR3 is 12 amino acids. CDR1 and CDR2 (germline): LNHDA, SQIVND (reference sequence). Using immunoSEQ multiplex PCR, the repertoire was profiled, and TCRdb retains in-frame clones only, with some absent. Of roughly 100,000 clones detected, 90% appear once; the ten largest clones hold approximately 0.76%. The receptor was isolated from a female donor in good health, enrolled as a control in a pregnancy study. The specimen comprised peripheral blood, sampled in the second trimester of pregnancy. The J gene is TRBJ1-1, the V gene TRBV19; D not resolved. In DNA, the CDR3 is TGTGCCAGTAGTAGGTGGAGCACTGAAGCTTTCTTT. Its translation is CASSRWSTEAFF.